Listed below are T cell receptor beta chains from one sample, sequenced in a study of glioma-infiltrating T cells. TCRdb re-derived calls from the multiplex PCR reads in MiXCR, one entry per CDR3 protein. The sample includes roughly 120,000 distinct CDR3 sequences, roughly 24% of them seen just once. Sequencing was carried out using glioma tissue, nonneoplastic brain tissue, or PBMCs (not recorded which). The receptors here all came from a human donor with low-grade glioma or glioblastoma, undergoing nonglioma brain surgery, or in good health (not recorded which). CDR3s include the opening cysteine and the closing phenylalanine or tryptophan. The D gene is left open where the match is weak. Clone size is given for some rows only: seen once, a few or many times, or a class if the clone is expanded.

many	TRBV3-1	TRBJ2-5	-	TGTGCCAGCAGCCAAGTCACGGGCCCTCAAGAGACCCAGTACTTC	CASSQVTGPQETQYF
once	TRBV6-1	TRBJ2-5	-	TGTGCCAGCGGCGGACAGTCTAAAGAGGCCCAATACTTC	CASGGQSKEAQYF
many	TRBV18	TRBJ2-3	-	TGTGCCAGCTCCCTTTCGACTCGGTCGGATACGCAGTATTTT	CASSLSTRSDTQYF
-	TRBV4-3	TRBJ2-1	-	TGCGCCAGCAGCCAAGATGGCGGGCCCAGCAATGAGCAGTTCTTC	CASSQDGGPSNEQFF
many	TRBV6-1	TRBJ2-1	TRBD2	TGTGCCAGCAGCCTACGCCGTGGGACTAGCGAGGGAAATGAGCAGTTCTTC	CASSLRRGTSEGNEQFF
many	TRBV19	TRBJ2-3	-	TGTGCCAGTAGTGGGGAGCTCACAGATACGCAGTATTTT	CASSGELTDTQYF
many	TRBV12-3/TRBV12-4	TRBJ1-1	TRBD1	TGTGCCAGCAGTCCTCCCGACAGGGTACTAATGAACACTGAAGCTTTCTTT	CASSPPDRVLMNTEAFF
many	TRBV6-4	TRBJ2-1	TRBD1	TGTGCCAGCAGTGCATGGACAGGGTCGTACAATGAGCAGTTCTTC	CASSAWTGSYNEQFF
few	TRBV28	TRBJ1-5	-	TGTGCCAGCAGCCTCCAACAGGGTTGGCAGCCCCAGCATTTT	CASSLQQGWQPQHF
many	TRBV18	TRBJ2-7	TRBD1	TGTGCCAGCTCCGTGGGACAGGCAAGTTACGAGCAGTACTTC	CASSVGQASYEQYF
many	TRBV6-2/TRBV6-3	TRBJ1-1	-	TGTGCCAGCAGTTACGGGCAGACTGAAGCTTTCTTT	CASSYGQTEAFF
many	TRBV5-1	TRBJ2-7	-	TGCGCCAGCAGCTATGCCGGGACAACTATCGACGAGCAGTACTTC	CASSYAGTTIDEQYF
few	TRBV5-1	TRBJ2-1	TRBD2	TGCGCCAGCAGCTTCTCTAGCGGAAACAATGAGCAGTTCTTC	CASSFSSGNNEQFF
few	TRBV29-1	TRBJ2-5	-	TGCAGCGCCCGGGGCGGACCCCAAGAGACCCAGTACTTC	CSARGGPQETQYF
-	TRBV15	TRBJ2-7	TRBD2	TGTGAGACCAGCAGATCGATAGCGGGAAGTCTCCACGAGCAGTACTTC	CETSRSIAGSLHEQYF
many	TRBV24-1	TRBJ2-3	-	TGTGCCACCAGTGACAGGGGCACAGATACGCAGTATTTT	CATSDRGTDTQYF
many	TRBV25-1	TRBJ1-2	-	TGTGCCAGCAGTGAGGGAATCAACTATGGCTACACCTTC	CASSEGINYGYTF
many	TRBV18	TRBJ2-3	TRBD1	TGTGCCAGCTCGCTAGACAGGGGAGCAGATACGCAGTATTTT	CASSLDRGADTQYF
many	TRBV7-9	TRBJ2-1	TRBD2	TGTGCCAGCAGCTTACCACTTAGACTAGCGGGAGTGGTAAATGAGCAGTTCTTC	CASSLPLRLAGVVNEQFF
many	TRBV19	TRBJ1-1	-	TGTGCCAGTAAATGGGAAGGGACGAACACTGAAGCTTTCTTT	CASKWEGTNTEAFF